Given below is one T cell receptor (beta chain) in context. The antigen is not known. The data were taken from a study of long-term antiretroviral therapy in people with HIV. Findings of the study overall: Pre-ART clonal expansion yielded clones that dominated the repertoire at all time points.

The content of samples before DNA extraction was roughly 0.9-11 million cryopreserved PBMC. The V gene's germline CDR1 is SNHLY and CDR2 FYNNEI. Trimming stripped 2 bases from V and 12 bases from J, with 11 bases between. CDR3 size: 11 residues. A v3.0 immunoSEQ assay was performed at survey level. Sequencing used immunoSEQ multiplex PCR; TCRdb keeps in-frame clones, though not all of them. The table has over 25,000 clones, roughly nine tenths seen once; the top ten hold 10% to 15%. The source was unsorted PBMCs, collected 1.1 years after starting antiretroviral therapy. This receptor was obtained from a man aged 18 to 30 with HIV. The chain uses TRBV2 and TRBJ2-7; D unresolved. Here the CDR3 reads CASSERSALYF. As DNA, the CDR3 is TGTGCCAGCAGTGAAAGATCGGCGCTGTACTTC.